This T cell receptor (beta chain) was captured in a study of CD4+ T cells in melanoma. Study-wide points: CD8+ T cell, macrophage and B cell function reportedly correlated with neoantigen-specific CD4+ T cells. Reportedly, melanoma neoantigen-specific CD4+ T cells showed varied differentiation states.

V shed 6 bases and J 1 base; nucleotides not matched to a gene: 6. Looked up from germline, CDR1 is SGHVS and CDR2 is FNYEAQ. CDR3 length: 16 residues. As to this clone: Its antigen remains unknown.

Method: immunoSEQ multiplex PCR; TCRdb's copy keeps in-frame clones and lacks some. The data show 140,000 or so clones, with around 90% seen just once and 1.5% held by the top ten. This clonotype originated in a human donor with melanoma. The rearrangement links TRBV7-6 to TRBJ2-2, with 9 nucleotides matching TRBD1. The CDR3 region has the DNA TGTGCCAGCAGTCGACAGGGGGGACTGAACACCGGGGAGCTGTTTTTT. Translated, it gives CASSRQGGLNTGELFF.